This record covers a single T cell receptor beta chain. The antigen is not known. Amplification of TCR beta CDR3 regions used RNA as the template. First-round RT-PCR targeting the TCR CDR3 was performed with the HTBI primer set. TCRdb redid the calling of the multiplex PCR reads with MiXCR, one entry per CDR3 protein. The data show a few hundred thousand distinct CDR3 sequences, with 14% seen just once and about 19% held by the top ten. The data were obtained in a study of T cells in Graves' hyperthyroidism and ophthalmopathy. Study-level findings and limits: Researchers found most expanded thyroid clonotypes above 0.001 in blood as well.

Investigators excluded patients with uncontrolled infection, other autoimmune disease, pregnancy or lactation. Germline CDR1 is SEHNR and CDR2 is FQNEAQ (reference sequence). The trim removed 6 bases at V and 5 bases at J, leaving 12 bases unmatched. The CDR3 loop spans 16 amino acids. The clonotype originates from a woman in her twenties or thirties with Graves' ophthalmopathy. The rearrangement uses TRBV7-9 and TRBJ2-7; 11 nucleotides align to TRBD1. The sample consisted of blood. CDR3 bases: TGTGCCAGCAGGCAGGGACAGGGGGGGACCATCGACGAGCAGTACTTC. It encodes CASRQGQGGTIDEQYF. The whole variable domain, remainder taken from reference TRBV7-9 and TRBJ2-7, is DTGVSQNPRHKITKRGQNVTFRCDPISEHNRLYWYRQTLGQGPEFLTYFQNEAQLEKSRLLSDRFSAERPKGSFSTLEIQRTEQGDSAMYLCASRQGQGGTIDEQYFGPGTRLTVT.